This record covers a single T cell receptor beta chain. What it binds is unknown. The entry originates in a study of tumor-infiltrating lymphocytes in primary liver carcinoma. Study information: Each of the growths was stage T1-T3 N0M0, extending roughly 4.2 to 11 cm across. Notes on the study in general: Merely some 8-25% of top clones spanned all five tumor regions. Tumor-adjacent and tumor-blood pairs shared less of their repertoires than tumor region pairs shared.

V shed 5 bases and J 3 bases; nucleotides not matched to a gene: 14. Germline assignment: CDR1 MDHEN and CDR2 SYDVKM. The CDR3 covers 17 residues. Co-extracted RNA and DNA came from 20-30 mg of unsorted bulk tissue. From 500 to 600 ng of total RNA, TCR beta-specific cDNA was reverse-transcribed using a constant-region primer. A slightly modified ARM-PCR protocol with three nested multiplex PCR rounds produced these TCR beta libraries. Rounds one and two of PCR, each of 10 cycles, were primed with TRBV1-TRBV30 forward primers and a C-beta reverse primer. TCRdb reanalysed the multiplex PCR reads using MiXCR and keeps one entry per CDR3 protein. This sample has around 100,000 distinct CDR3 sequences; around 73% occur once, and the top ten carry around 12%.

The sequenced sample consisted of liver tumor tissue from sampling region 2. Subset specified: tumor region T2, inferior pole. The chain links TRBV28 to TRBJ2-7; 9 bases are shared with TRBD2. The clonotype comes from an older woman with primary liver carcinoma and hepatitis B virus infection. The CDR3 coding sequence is TGTGCCAGCAGTGACAGGGAGAGAATGACTAGCGGCTACGAGCAGTACTTC. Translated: CASSDRERMTSGYEQYF.